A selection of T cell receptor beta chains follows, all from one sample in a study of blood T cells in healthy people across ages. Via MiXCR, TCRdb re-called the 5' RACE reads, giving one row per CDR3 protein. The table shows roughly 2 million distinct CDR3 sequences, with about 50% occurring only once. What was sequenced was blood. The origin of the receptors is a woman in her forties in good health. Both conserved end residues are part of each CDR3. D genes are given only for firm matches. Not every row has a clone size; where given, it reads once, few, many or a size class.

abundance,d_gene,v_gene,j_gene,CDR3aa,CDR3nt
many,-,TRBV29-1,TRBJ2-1,CSGEKGANEQFF,TGCAGCGGGGAGAAGGGTGCAAATGAGCAGTTCTTC
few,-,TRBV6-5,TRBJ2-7,CASSYSSLGTTYERYF,TGTGCCAGCAGTTACTCCTCATTGGGAACAACCTACGAGCGGTACTTC
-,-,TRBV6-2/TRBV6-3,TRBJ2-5,CASTRSPGQETQYF,TGTGCCAGCACCCGGAGCCCAGGACAAGAGACCCAGTACTTC
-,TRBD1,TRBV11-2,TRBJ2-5,CASSHGTGYSKVQYF,TGTGCCAGCAGCCACGGGACAGGTTACTCGAAGGTGCAGTACTTC
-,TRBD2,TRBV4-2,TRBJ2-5,CASSQYGQSGGAGETQYF,TGTGCCAGCAGCCAATATGGTCAAAGCGGGGGGGCCGGGGAGACCCAGTACTTC
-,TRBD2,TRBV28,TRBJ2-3,CASSGGRGGSVQYF,TGTGCCAGCAGTGGGGGGCGGGGGGGATCGGTTCAGTATTTT
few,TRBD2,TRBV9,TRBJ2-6,CASSGALAGGHSGANVLTF,TGTGCCAGCAGCGGAGCCTTAGCGGGGGGGCACTCTGGGGCCAACGTCCTGACTTTC
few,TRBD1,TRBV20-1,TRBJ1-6,CSARPTGLNSPLHF,TGCAGTGCTAGGCCGACAGGGCTTAATTCACCCCTCCACTTT
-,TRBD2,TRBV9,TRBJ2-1,CASSVAGRGEQFF,TGTGCCAGCAGCGTAGCTGGGCGGGGGGAGCAGTTCTTC
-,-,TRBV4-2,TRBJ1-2,CASSQVRPGLYGYTF,TGTGCCAGCAGCCAAGTCCGGCCAGGCCTATATGGCTACACCTTC
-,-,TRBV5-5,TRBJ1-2,CASSMGTGYGYTF,TGTGCCAGCAGCATGGGAACGGGTTATGGCTACACCTTC
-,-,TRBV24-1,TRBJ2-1,CATSDRSAEQFF,TGTGCCACCAGTGATCGCTCGGCTGAGCAGTTCTTC
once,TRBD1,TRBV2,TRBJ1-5,CASRAQGVSNQPQHF,TGTGCCAGCAGGGCACAGGGGGTGAGCAATCAGCCCCAGCATTTT
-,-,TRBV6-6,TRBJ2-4,CATREVDIQYF,TGTGCCACACGAGAAGTAGACATTCAGTACTTC
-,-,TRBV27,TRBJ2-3,CASSLTQGRSSADTQYF,TGTGCCAGCAGTTTAACACAGGGTCGTAGCTCCGCGGATACGCAGTATTTT
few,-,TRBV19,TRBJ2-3,CASSDGPRRDTQYF,TGTGCCAGTAGTGACGGACCTCGGCGGGATACGCAGTATTTT
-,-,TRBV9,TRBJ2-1,CASSGRRQFF,TGTGCCAGCAGCGGCCGTAGGCAGTTCTTC
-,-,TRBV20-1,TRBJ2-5,CSASTRVPETQYF,TGCAGTGCTAGTACGCGGGTCCCAGAGACCCAGTACTTC
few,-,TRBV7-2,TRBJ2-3,CASSPLGGDIHTDTQYF,TGTGCCAGCAGCCCTCTAGGAGGGGACATTCACACAGATACGCAGTATTTT
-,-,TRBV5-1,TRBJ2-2,CASSSKAANTGELFF,TGCGCCAGCAGCTCGAAAGCAGCGAACACCGGGGAGCTGTTTTTT
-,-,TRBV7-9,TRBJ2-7,CASTHTDSYEQYF,TGTGCCTCCACGCACACAGACTCCTACGAGCAGTACTTC
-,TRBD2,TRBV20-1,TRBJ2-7,CSGVAVVAGSSYEQYF,TGCAGTGGGGTCGCGGTGGTAGCGGGGAGCTCCTACGAGCAGTACTTC
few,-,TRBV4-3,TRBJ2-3,CASSQARHSTDTQYF,TGCGCCAGCAGCCAGGCTCGTCATAGCACAGATACGCAGTATTTT
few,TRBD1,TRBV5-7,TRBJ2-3,CASSLFPGQGITDTQYF,TGTGCCAGCAGCTTGTTCCCGGGACAGGGTATAACAGATACGCAGTATTTT
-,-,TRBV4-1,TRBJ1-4,CASSQPTVEKLFF,TGCGCCAGCAGCCAACCCACAGTGGAAAAACTGTTTTTT
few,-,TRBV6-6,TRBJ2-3,CASSYQASNTDTQYF,TGTGCCAGCAGTTACCAGGCTTCGAACACAGATACGCAGTATTTT
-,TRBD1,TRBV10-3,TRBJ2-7,CAISPKGILQGASSYEQYF,TGTGCCATCAGCCCAAAGGGTATCCTACAGGGGGCAAGCTCCTACGAGCAGTACTTC
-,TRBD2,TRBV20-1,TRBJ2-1,CSARRLADHEQFF,TGCAGTGCTAGACGGCTAGCGGACCATGAGCAGTTCTTC
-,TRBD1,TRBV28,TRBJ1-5,CASSGTGGAQPQHF,TGTGCCAGCAGCGGTACAGGGGGCGCACAGCCCCAGCATTTT
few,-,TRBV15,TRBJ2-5,CATSQKPGAETQYF,TGTGCCACCAGCCAAAAGCCCGGGGCAGAGACCCAGTACTTC
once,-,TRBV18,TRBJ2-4,CASSPPVHTAKNIQYF,TGTGCCAGCTCACCACCTGTACATACAGCCAAAAACATTCAGTACTTC
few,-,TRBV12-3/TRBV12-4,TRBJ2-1,CASRHQTGFRRNEQFF,TGTGCCAGCAGGCACCAAACAGGGTTCCGGCGTAATGAGCAGTTCTTC
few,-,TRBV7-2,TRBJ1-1,CASSPVGEAFF,TGTGCCAGCAGCCCTGTGGGTGAGGCTTTCTTT
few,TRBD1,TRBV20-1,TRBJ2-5,CSAHATGGLQETQYF,TGCAGTGCACACGCGACAGGGGGCCTACAAGAGACCCAGTACTTC
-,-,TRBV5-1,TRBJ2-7,CASSLDGLGTYEQYF,TGCGCCAGCAGCTTGGACGGTCTTGGGACCTACGAGCAGTACTTC
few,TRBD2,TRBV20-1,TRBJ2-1,CSARGSTSGGGNEQFF,TGCAGTGCTAGAGGGTCAACTAGCGGGGGGGGCAATGAGCAGTTCTTC
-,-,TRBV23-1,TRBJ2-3,CASSQGVQGTDTQYF,TGCGCCAGCAGTCAAGGGGTACAGGGCACAGATACGCAGTATTTT
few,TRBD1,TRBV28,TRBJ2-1,CASSYPDRGINNEQFF,TGTGCCAGCAGTTACCCAGACAGGGGAATTAACAATGAGCAGTTCTTC
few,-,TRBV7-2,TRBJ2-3,CASSLVGQSTDTQYF,TGTGCCAGCAGCTTAGTAGGGCAGAGCACAGATACGCAGTATTTT
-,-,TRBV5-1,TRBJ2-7,CASSAEQGNYEQYF,TGCGCCAGCAGCGCGGAACAGGGCAATTACGAGCAGTACTTC
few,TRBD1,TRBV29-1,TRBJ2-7,CSAGRQGDYEQYF,TGCAGCGCGGGGCGGCAGGGGGACTACGAGCAGTACTTC
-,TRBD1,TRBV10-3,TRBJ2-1,CAISASGQGPYNEQFF,TGTGCCATCAGTGCTTCGGGACAGGGGCCCTACAATGAGCAGTTCTTC
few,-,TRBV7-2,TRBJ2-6,CASSWRRSGANVLTF,TGTGCCAGCAGCTGGCGGCGCTCTGGGGCCAACGTCCTGACTTTC
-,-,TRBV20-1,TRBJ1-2,CSARDRVSTGYTF,TGCAGTGCTAGAGACCGGGTTTCAACCGGCTACACCTTC
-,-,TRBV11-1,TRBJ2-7,CASTLMGSSYGQYF,TGTGCCAGCACCCTTATGGGAAGCTCCTACGGGCAGTACTTC
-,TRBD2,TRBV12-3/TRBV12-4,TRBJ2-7,CASSLASGGGYEQYF,TGTGCCAGCAGCTTAGCTAGCGGGGGCGGCTACGAGCAGTACTTC
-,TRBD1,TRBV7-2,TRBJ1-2,CASSFGTEPGYGYTF,TGTGCCAGCAGCTTCGGGACAGAGCCTGGCTATGGCTACACCTTC
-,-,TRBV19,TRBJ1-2,CASSISLGGYTF,TGTGCCAGTAGTATCAGCCTGGGAGGCTACACCTTC
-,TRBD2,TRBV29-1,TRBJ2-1,CSVDQEGTSGGVEQFF,TGCAGCGTTGACCAAGAAGGGACTAGCGGGGGAGTTGAGCAGTTCTTC
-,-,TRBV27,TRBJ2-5,CASSWAGQETQYF,TGTGCCAGCAGTTGGGCAGGGCAAGAGACCCAGTACTTC
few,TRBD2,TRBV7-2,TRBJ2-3,CASSLGGGAGTDTQYF,TGTGCCAGCAGCTTAGGCGGGGGGGCCGGCACAGATACGCAGTATTTT
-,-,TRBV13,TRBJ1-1,CASSHSLAARFTEAFF,TGTGCCAGCAGCCACTCCCTGGCAGCAAGGTTCACTGAAGCTTTCTTT
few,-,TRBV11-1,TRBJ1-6,CASSFGQSAPLHF,TGTGCCAGCAGCTTCGGGCAGTCGGCACCCCTCCACTTT
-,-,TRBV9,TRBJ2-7,CASSVSGTVHEQYF,TGTGCCAGCAGCGTTAGCGGGACAGTTCACGAGCAGTACTTC
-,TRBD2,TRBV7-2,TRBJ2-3,CASSGGISTDTQYF,TGTGCCAGCTCCGGGGGGATTAGCACAGATACGCAGTATTTT
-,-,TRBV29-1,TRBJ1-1,CSVVAPEAFF,TGCAGCGTTGTTGCGCCTGAAGCTTTCTTT